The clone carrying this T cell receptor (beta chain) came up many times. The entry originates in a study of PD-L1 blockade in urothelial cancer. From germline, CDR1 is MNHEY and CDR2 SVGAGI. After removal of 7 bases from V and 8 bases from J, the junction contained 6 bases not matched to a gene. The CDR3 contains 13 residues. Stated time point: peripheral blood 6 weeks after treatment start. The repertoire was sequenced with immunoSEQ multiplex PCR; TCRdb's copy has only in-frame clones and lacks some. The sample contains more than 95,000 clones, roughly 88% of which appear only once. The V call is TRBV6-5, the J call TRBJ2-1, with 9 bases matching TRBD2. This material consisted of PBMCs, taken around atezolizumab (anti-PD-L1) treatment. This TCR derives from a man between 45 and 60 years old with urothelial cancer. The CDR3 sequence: CASTAGGWDEQFF. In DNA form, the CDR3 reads TGTGCCAGCACGGCGGGAGGGTGGGATGAGCAGTTCTTC.